The sequence of this T cell receptor (beta chain) was determined in a study of cytomegalovirus exposure and HLA in healthy donors (TCRdb year 2017). Notes on the research overall: An earlier analysis of approximately 590 of the donors reported approximately 270 Gb of sequence data and roughly 100 million unique TCR beta sequences from 150 million to 200 million T cells. An early release covering roughly 640 HLA-typed donors comprised 250 to 350 gigabases of sequencing data and tens of millions of unique TCR sequences. Of the 398 genotyped donors, 65% to 90% were placed in the genetic ancestry cluster associated with self-reported Caucasian donors. The study aimed to test whether signatures of past pathogen exposure could be identified by cataloging public T cell receptors. The study used immunosequencing to profile the T cell repertoires of 670 or so subjects and linked those repertoires to cytomegalovirus serostatus. Besides the first cohort of 666 subjects, a separate validation cohort made up of some 110 different subjects was used. To predict cytomegalovirus infection status, the study combined high-throughput TCR immunosequencing, statistical association of individual TCRs with disease status, and machine learning. In a later analysis, previously published TCR beta repertoires from 600 to 850 donors were re-analyzed and high-resolution HLA genotyping was added so that TCR occurrence patterns could be studied. In the later analysis, no new phenotypic data were used to find candidate immune exposures; instead, reliance was placed on TCR beta sequences and their occurrence across donors. To decide whether each TCR beta V gene segment behaved as functional or pseudogenic, an earlier analysis of several hundred of the donors relied on high-throughput TCR beta sequencing. Donor age, sex, ethnicity and CMV serostatus were compiled alongside the repertoire data. In a later genetic analysis, genome-wide SNP genotypes for about 65% of the roughly 700 donors were used, and that subset was treated as a discovery cohort. All discovery cohort repertoires had been generated using a single sequencing platform. Class I and class II HLA loci were covered by the typing at four-digit resolution. The number of typed donors differed by locus: about 629-640 for A, B, C, DRB1 and DQB1; approximately 530 for DQA1; approximately 600 for DPA1; and around 490 for DPB1. About 5 DR-DQ haplotypes were handled as single units for association and clustering, since linkage in the cohort was strong. Among 398 genotyped donors of the cohort, an average of approximately 240,000 unique TCR beta nucleotide sequences was sequenced per donor, of which about 18% were non-productive. What the authors observed across the whole study: In a later analysis, most CMV-associated TCR beta chains were found to appear HLA-restricted, with HLA associations seemingly driven largely by CMV exposure. Because counts were too low, roughly 16 rarely observed V segments, including chromosome 9 orphons, were excluded from the earlier analysis of 500 to 700 of the donors. A later genetic analysis reported fewer N-insertions in productive TCRs among donors in an Asian-associated ancestry cluster than the roughly 620-donor mean. A later analysis found that HLA-associated TCR beta chains were more clonally expanded and had lower generation probabilities than equally common non-associated chains. In a later genetic analysis, a missense DCLRE1C variant was associated with V-gene and J-gene trimming of TCR beta chains, and the association was replicated in an independent cohort. The sequencing pipeline was judged likely to have produced a cluster of highly shared sequence variants as a technical artifact. Assigning TCR associations to individual alleles was difficult when HLA alleles, especially DR and DQ, strongly co-occurred. A further reported finding was that TCR beta sequences accurately predicted the HLA-A and HLA-B alleles for most subjects in the first cohort. A later analysis found that TCR association rates varied across HLA loci, with DRB1 alleles showing the most associated TCRs and HLA-C alleles the fewest. Immune exposure information for the cohort was limited to CMV serostatus. This cohort had only TCR beta chains sequenced, and the lack of alpha or paired-chain data limited which features could be detected. Most TCR sequences were observed very rarely across donors, whereas some public TCRs were present in many individuals. Linkage disequilibrium might explain the correlated functional status among segregating V segments, but an unknown experimental factor could not be excluded. The classifier was reported to diagnose cytomegalovirus status with high specificity and sensitivity in both the original and validation cohorts. The presence/absence analyses assumed that sequencing depth was roughly uniform across donors, and that assumption may not be true. Several of the top co-occurrence clusters appeared to be linked to parvovirus B19, influenza, CMV and Epstein-Barr virus, according to a later analysis. According to the authors, the approach could potentially be generalized to other disease states and immunological phenotypes. In an earlier analysis of around 500 of the donors, most TCR beta V segments appeared in productive rearrangements about 90% or about 30% of the time, broadly matching IMGT annotations. In the study, approximately 160 TCR beta chains were listed as associated with cytomegalovirus. Because the 87-base-pair reads could not distinguish some IMGT-functional V segments, including TRBV6-2 and TRBV6-3, those segments were excluded. In vitro tests confirmed that a few of the cytomegalovirus-associated TCR beta chains recognize cytomegalovirus antigens. In a later analysis, around 17,000 TCR beta sequences were associated with specific HLA alleles at a false discovery rate of 0.05. HLA typing was unavailable for some donors at each locus, so association tests used only the typed subset.

Library preparation was by the immunoSEQ multiplex PCR assay. For the multiplex PCR, a mixture combining 60 forward primers for TCR Vbeta segments and 13 reverse primers for TCR Jbeta segments was used. The CDR3 region of rearranged TCR beta genes was amplified from genomic DNA by a multiplex PCR assay. The amplified TCR beta libraries were sequenced on the Illumina HiSeq System as 87-base-pair reads. The authors processed their data as follows. A later analysis tallied 70 million to 100 million unique TCR beta chains across the 660 or so repertoires, and 10 million to 11 million of those chains were shared by two or more donors. To remove PCR and sequencing errors, raw reads were error-corrected and collapsed into unique sequences using a nearest-neighbor algorithm that merged closely related sequences. Alignment of CDR3 sequences to IMGT reference sequences was used to assign V, D and J gene segments. Each retained sequence needed at least a six-nucleotide match to both a V gene segment and a J gene segment. Rearrangements were called productive when the CDR3 lacked stop codons and stayed in frame with V and J; all others were non-productive. Following IMGT convention, CDR3 was defined as the stretch from the second conserved V-encoded cysteine to the conserved J-encoded phenylalanine. The earlier analysis of some 550 of the donors excluded any sequence lacking an unambiguous match to a single V gene segment. An earlier analysis of approximately 590 of the donors called V segments functional above 56.7% productive rearrangements and segregating when the between-donor standard deviation exceeded 5%. A statistical classification framework was built for diagnosing cytomegalovirus status from the catalog of TCR beta chain sequences. In a later analysis, TCR nucleotide sequences were compared against IMGT/GENE-DB human TR gene sequences so that V and J genes could be assigned. In a later analysis, CDR3 sequences and most-parsimonious VDJ recombination scenarios were assigned using the TCRdist pipeline. In a later analysis, each TCR beta chain was defined by its CDR3 amino acid sequence together with its V-gene family, and reads without a unique V-gene family were excluded. As a way to deal with suspected cross-contamination and a sequencing artifact, a later analysis dropped roughly 600 nucleotide sequences that were highly shared and had low generation probability. For each public chain, a later analysis derived a clonal expansion index from normalized ranks of inferred template counts within each repertoire. In a later analysis, generation probabilities were computed using a VDJ recombination model fitted to out-of-frame rearrangements, and the results were checked against IGoR. A later analysis scored TCR-TCR, TCR-HLA and TCR-CMV co-occurrence with hypergeometric tests, applying a repertoire-size bias correction to TCR pairs. To estimate false discovery rates, a later analysis permuted the HLA or CMV assignments 20 times. In a later analysis, co-occurring TCRs were grouped with DBSCAN, and TCRdist sequence similarity was added when clustering was performed within HLA-allele-positive subsets. For co-occurrence clustering, repertoires with fewer than 30,000 or more than 120,000 public chains were excluded, along with roughly 5 repertoires with anomalous nucleotide sharing. Imported from immuneACCESS, the table was reduced by TCRdb to in-frame sequences with V and J called. These copies leave out some clones; in studies compared against another copy, an unresolved V gene accounts for under half, and the cause of the remainder is not known. That table furnishes V, J and clone size, whereas the DNA furnished D and trimming. Across this sample there are around 160,000 clones, with approximately 70% seen only once. In total, the top ten clones hold 1.5% to 2% of the sample.

A remark on this clone: No cognate antigen has been identified for it. No qualities accompany the bases; no much larger clone lies one base away.

The cysteine opens and the phenylalanine closes a CDR3 of 15 amino acids. Only CDR3 DNA remains: 45 bases, in frame from the first base. V loses 1 base at its end and J loses 8 bases; junction bases beyond the gene matches: 10. The germline V gene supplies CDR1 SGHTA and CDR2 FQGNSA. The cohort was made up of roughly 670 healthy bone marrow donors. At the time of sampling, all cohort members were nominally healthy, though unrecorded immune exposures were likely present. The donor was CMV seronegative and belonged to the group of 352 seronegative cohort members. Every donor gave a peripheral blood sample, and the peripheral blood mononuclear cells from that sample were used for TCR beta sequencing. Genomic DNA extraction from the blood cell samples was performed with the Qiagen DNeasy Blood Extraction Kit.

The sequence was obtained from a woman younger than 35 in good health and CMV-seronegative. Rearrangement joined TRBV7-2 to TRBJ2-7, with TRBD2 matching 8 junction bases. Input material: PBMCs. In nucleotide form, the sequence is TGTGCCAGCAGCTTAGGCGGGGGGACTGTTATTAAGCAGTACTTC. It encodes CASSLGGGTVIKQYF. With all but the CDR3 taken from the reference TRBV7-2 and TRBJ2-7 genes, the full variable domain is: GAGVSQSPSNKVTEKGKDVELRCDPISGHTALYWYRQSLGQGLEFLIYFQGNSAPDKSGLPSDRFSAERTGGSVSTLTIQRTQQEDSAVYLCASSLGGGTVIKQYFGPGTRLTVT.